The TCR beta chain described here comes from a study of post-analysis software for immune sequencing data. Turning to the study itself: Progressive-relapsing, secondary progressive and relapsing-remitting multiple sclerosis were among the disease courses included. Overall study findings and caveats: The study found TRBV5-6, TRBV5-1 and TRBV20-1 among four to six TRBV segments more frequent in patients than controls. Strong co-clustering by F measure was evident for samples that had been prepared in the same batch. Compared with controls, patients showed significantly lower normalized Chao1 diversity.

V gave up 4 bases and J gave up 3 bases, with 15 bases separating them. The V gene's germline CDR1 is SEHNR and CDR2 FQNEAQ (reference sequence). CDR3 length equals 15 residues. As to this clonotype: The antigen is undetermined.

Unique molecular identifiers featured in each of the TCR beta cDNA libraries. The authors obtained some 500,000 cDNA molecules from roughly 1 to 10 million T cells. TCRdb passed the PCR reads through MiXCR, listing each CDR3 protein once. The data contain 350,000 to 450,000 distinct CDR3 sequences, over 30% of them singletons. The sequenced sample was blood. J is TRBJ1-1 and V is TRBV7-9; D is uncertain. The TCR comes from a girl aged 2 to 9 with multiple sclerosis. CDR3 coding DNA: TGTGCCAGCAGCTCCGGCGACCGTCCCTACACTGAAGCTTTCTTT. It yields the protein CASSSGDRPYTEAFF.